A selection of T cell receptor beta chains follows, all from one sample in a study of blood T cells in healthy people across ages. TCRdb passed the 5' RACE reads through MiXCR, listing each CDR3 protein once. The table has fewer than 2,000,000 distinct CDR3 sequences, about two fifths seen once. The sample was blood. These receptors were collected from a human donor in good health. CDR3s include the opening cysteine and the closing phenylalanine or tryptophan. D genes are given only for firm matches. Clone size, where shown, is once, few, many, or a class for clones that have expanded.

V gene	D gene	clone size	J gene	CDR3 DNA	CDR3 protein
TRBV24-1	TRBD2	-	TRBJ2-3	TGTGCCACCAGCGGGGTCACGAAGTCAGCGGGGTTTAGCACAGATACGCAGTATTTT	CATSGVTKSAGFSTDTQYF
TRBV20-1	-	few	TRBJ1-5	TGCAGTGCTACACGGACGGGAAACAATCAGCCCCAGCATTTT	CSATRTGNNQPQHF
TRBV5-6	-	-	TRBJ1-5	TGTGCCAGCAGCTTGGGACGGACAATTCAGCCCCAGCATTTT	CASSLGRTIQPQHF
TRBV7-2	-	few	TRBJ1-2	TGTGCCAGCAGCTTAGATGGGGCTATTCAACCCTACACCTTC	CASSLDGAIQPYTF
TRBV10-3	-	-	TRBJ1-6	TGTGCCATCAGTGGCACGGGACAAACCAATTCACCCCTCCACTTT	CAISGTGQTNSPLHF
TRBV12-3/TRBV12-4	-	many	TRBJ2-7	TGTGCCAGCAGTTTCCGCAGGGGTGCCTACGAGCAGTACTTC	CASSFRRGAYEQYF
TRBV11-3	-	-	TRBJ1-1	TGTGCCAGCAGCTCCGGGCCCTTCAACACTGAAGCTTTCTTT	CASSSGPFNTEAFF
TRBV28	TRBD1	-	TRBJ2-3	TGTGCCAGCAGTCCTAGACAGGGGTTAGATACGCAGTATTTT	CASSPRQGLDTQYF
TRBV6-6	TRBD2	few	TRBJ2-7	TGTGCCAGCAGATACCTAGCGGGGTACACCTACGAGCAGTACTTC	CASRYLAGYTYEQYF
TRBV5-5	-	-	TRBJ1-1	TGTGCCAGCACCTGGGGGGGATTGGTGACTGAAGCTTTCTTT	CASTWGGLVTEAFF
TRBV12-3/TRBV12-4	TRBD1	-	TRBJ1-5	TGTGCCAGCAGTTCGGACAGGGGACGTCAGCCCCAGCATTTT	CASSSDRGRQPQHF
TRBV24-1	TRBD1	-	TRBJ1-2	TGTGCCACCAGTGATGGGGGACAGGGGGCGCGTGGCTACACCTTC	CATSDGGQGARGYTF
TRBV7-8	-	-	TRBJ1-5	TGTGCCAGCAGCTTAGTGGAAGGGTTGCCCGGACAGCCCCAGCATTTT	CASSLVEGLPGQPQHF
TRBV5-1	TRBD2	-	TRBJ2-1	TGTGCCAGCAGCTTAGAGGCGGGGGGGCACAATGAGCAGTTCTTC	CASSLEAGGHNEQFF
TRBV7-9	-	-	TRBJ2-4	TGTACCAGCAGCTCAGACGGGTTGTGGGGCGGTGAGCAGTACTTC	CTSSSDGLWGGEQYF
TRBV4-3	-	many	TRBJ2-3	TGCGCCAGCAGCCAAGATCCGCGTGGCACAGATACGCAGTATTTT	CASSQDPRGTDTQYF
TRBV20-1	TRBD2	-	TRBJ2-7	TGCAGCCCGCTAGATCGGGGGGTCTACGAGCAGTACTTC	CSPLDRGVYEQYF
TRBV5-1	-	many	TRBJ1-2	TGTGCCAGCAGCTTAGACGGAGATGGCTACACCTTC	CASSLDGDGYTF
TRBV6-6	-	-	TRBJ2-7	TGTGCCAGCAGTTACAGAGGTCAGGTCTCCTACGAGCAGTACTTC	CASSYRGQVSYEQYF
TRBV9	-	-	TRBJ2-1	TGTGCCAGCAGCGGTTCCGGGACACCTCAAAATGAGCAGTTCTTC	CASSGSGTPQNEQFF
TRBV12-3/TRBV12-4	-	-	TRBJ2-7	TGTGCCAGCAGGGGTTTCCCCTCCTACGAGCAGTACTTC	CASRGFPSYEQYF
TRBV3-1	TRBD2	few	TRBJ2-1	TGTGCCAGCAGCCCCTTTGGGTCTAGCGGGGGATTTGAGCAGTTCTTC	CASSPFGSSGGFEQFF
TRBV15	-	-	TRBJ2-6	TGTGCCACCAGCACCGGGCCTGGGGCCAACGTCCTGACTTTC	CATSTGPGANVLTF
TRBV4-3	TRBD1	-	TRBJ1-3	TGCGCCAGCAGCCAACCTATAACAGGGGATACCTCTGGAAACATCATATATTTT	CASSQPITGDTSGNIIYF
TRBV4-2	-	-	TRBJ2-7	TGTGCCAGCAGCCAAGGGGTGGACTTCTCCTACGAGCAGTACTTC	CASSQGVDFSYEQYF
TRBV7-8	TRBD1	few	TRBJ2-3	TGTGCCAGCAGCTTCCCGGGCCCCAGGGGGATAGGTACGCAGTATTTT	CASSFPGPRGIGTQYF
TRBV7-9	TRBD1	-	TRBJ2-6	TGTGCCAGCAGCAACCCGGGACAGTCATCTGGGGCCAACGTCCTGACTTTC	CASSNPGQSSGANVLTF
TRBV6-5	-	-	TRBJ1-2	TGTGCCAGCAGTTACTCGAGGTTCGCGCAGGGCCTTAAGGGCTATGGCTACACCTTC	CASSYSRFAQGLKGYGYTF
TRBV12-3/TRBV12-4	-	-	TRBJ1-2	TGTGCCAGCAGTAAACAGAGTAACCATGGCTACACCTTC	CASSKQSNHGYTF
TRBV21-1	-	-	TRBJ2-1	TGTGCCAGCAGCGTACAGGGACAAACCTACGAGCAGTTCTTC	CASSVQGQTYEQFF
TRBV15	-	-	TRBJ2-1	TGTGCCACCAGCAGAGATATGGGGGGTCCAGACAATGAGCAGTTCTTC	CATSRDMGGPDNEQFF
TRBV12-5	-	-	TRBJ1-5	TGTGCTAGTGGTCCGCCGGGCAGGGTGAATCAGCCCCAGCATTTT	CASGPPGRVNQPQHF
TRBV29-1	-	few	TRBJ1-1	TGCAGCGTTAGCAGGGTGGAAGCTTTCTTT	CSVSRVEAFF
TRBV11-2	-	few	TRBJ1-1	TGTGCCAGCAGCTTAGATCCTTACAGGGTAACTGAAGCTTTCTTT	CASSLDPYRVTEAFF
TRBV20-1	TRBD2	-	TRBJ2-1	TGCAGTGCTTATCCTCCTAGCGGGGGGGCCAATGAGCAGTTCTTC	CSAYPPSGGANEQFF
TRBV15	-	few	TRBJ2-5	TGTGCCACCAGCAGAGGTACGGAGGCTGGGGAGACCCAGTACTTC	CATSRGTEAGETQYF
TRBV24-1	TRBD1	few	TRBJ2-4	TGTGCCACCAGTGACCCCTACCGGGACAGGGTCGATGAGCAGTACTTC	CATSDPYRDRVDEQYF
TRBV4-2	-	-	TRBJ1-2	TGTGCCAGCAGCCATTCCGGCCCGGACCTCTCGGATGGCTACACCTTC	CASSHSGPDLSDGYTF
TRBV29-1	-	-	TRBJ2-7	TGCAGCGTCGCGGGCTCCCCCCTCTACGAGCAGTACTTC	CSVAGSPLYEQYF
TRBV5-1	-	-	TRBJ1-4	TGCGCCAGCAGCTGGGACGCTCGGGACCGCTATGAAAAACTGTTTTTT	CASSWDARDRYEKLFF
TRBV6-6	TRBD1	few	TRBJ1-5	TGTGCCAGCAACAGTCAGGGGGCGGTTGATCAGCCCCAGCATTTT	CASNSQGAVDQPQHF
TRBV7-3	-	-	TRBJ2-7	TGTGCCAGCAGCTTAATAGCCCAGGACGAGCAGTACTTC	CASSLIAQDEQYF
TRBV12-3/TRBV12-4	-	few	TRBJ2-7	TGTGCCAGCACCCCGGACCCCTACGAGCAGTACTTC	CASTPDPYEQYF
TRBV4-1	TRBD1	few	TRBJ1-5	TGCGCCAGCAGCCATCCGGGACAGGGGCAAATTTTGGGTCAGCCCCAGCATTTT	CASSHPGQGQILGQPQHF
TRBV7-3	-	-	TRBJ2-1	TGTGCCAGCAGCCGCGAAGGACTACCCCACAATGAGCAGTTCTTC	CASSREGLPHNEQFF
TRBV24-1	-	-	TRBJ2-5	TGTGCCACCAGTGTGACCGGGACGGACCAAGAGACCCAGTACTTC	CATSVTGTDQETQYF
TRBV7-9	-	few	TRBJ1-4	TGTGCCAGCAGCCCCGGGGGGGGGCGTGAAAAACTGTTTTTT	CASSPGGGREKLFF
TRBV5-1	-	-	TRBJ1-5	TGCGCCAGCAGCTTGGTTGATGGAGGAGGGAAAGGAAATCAGCCCCAGCATTTT	CASSLVDGGGKGNQPQHF
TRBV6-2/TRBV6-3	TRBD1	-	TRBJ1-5	TGTGCCAGCATAAAAGGGGGCCATCAGCCCCAGCATTTT	CASIKGGHQPQHF
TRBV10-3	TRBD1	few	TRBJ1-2	TGTGCCATCAGTGAGTGGGGACAGGACTATGGCTACACCTTC	CAISEWGQDYGYTF
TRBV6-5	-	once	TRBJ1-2	TGTGCCAGCAGAATCGGACCGGAGGGAGCTGATGGCTACACCTTC	CASRIGPEGADGYTF
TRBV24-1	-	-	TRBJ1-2	TGTGCCACCAGTGCCCACCCGATGACAGGTGGATATGGTGGCTACACCTTC	CATSAHPMTGGYGGYTF
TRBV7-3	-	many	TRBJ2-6	TGCGCCAGCAGCTTGTCGGCTGGGGCCAACGTCCTGACTTTC	CASSLSAGANVLTF
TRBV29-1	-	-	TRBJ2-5	TGCAGCGGAGGTAAGCAGGGTGCGGAGACCCAGTACTTC	CSGGKQGAETQYF
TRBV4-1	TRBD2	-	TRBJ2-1	TGCGCCAGCAGCCCCACTAGCGGGGCCGACAATGAGCAGTTCTTC	CASSPTSGADNEQFF
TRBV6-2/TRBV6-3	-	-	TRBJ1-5	TGTGCCAGCAGTTATGGGCTCTTGTGGCAGGGCAGCAATCAGCCCCAGCATTTT	CASSYGLLWQGSNQPQHF
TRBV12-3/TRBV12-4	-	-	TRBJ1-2	TGTGCCGGCAGCACCCAGGACCACGGCTACACCTTC	CAGSTQDHGYTF